This T cell receptor beta chain was identified in a study of blood T cell repertoires in COVID-19. Study context: From the United States, Italy and Spain came samples of acute and convalescent COVID-19. Nucleic acid was either cDNA or gDNA, and it came from T cells, B-cell-depleted T cells, or PBMCs.

Source study methods: Scientists estimated how many nucleated cells there were by amplifying reference gene primers. The data were produced by immunoSEQ multiplex PCR, yet TCRdb's version contains in-frame clones alone and is incomplete. V and J calls and clone size are given by that table; D and trimming were obtained from the DNA. The sample includes about 140,000 clones, more than 60% of them seen just once. This CDR3 has 15 amino acids. The V and J ends lost 5 bases and 4 bases respectively, with 17 bases between them. Germline loops: CDR1 SGHTA, CDR2 FQGNSA. Sequencing input: peripheral blood. This clonotype was obtained from an elderly man with acute or convalescent COVID-19. The rearrangement joins TRBV7-2 to TRBJ1-1; D possibly corresponds to TRBD1 (5 bases). The CDR3: CASSPGGVGSTEAFF. DNA of the CDR3: TGTGCCAGCAGCCCGGGAGGGGTTGGGAGCACTGAAGCTTTCTTT.